The TCR beta chain described here comes from a study of T cell repertoires in cytomegalovirus infection. Study background: Recently identified HLA-C-restricted CMV epitopes and well-studied HLA-B-restricted CMV epitopes were used by the study. Shared public TCR beta signatures pointed to both CMV infection and a matching HLA type. Findings and limits, study-wide: HLA-C-restricted CMV clonotypes gave the most frequent clonotype in two of eight donors. Pooled public TCR beta family frequency picked out CMV carriers with the relevant HLA.

This clonotype was counted ten times or more. Its antigen remains unidentified. TCRdb re-analysed the reads in MiXCR, keeping a single row per CDR3 protein. The sample has 70,000 or so distinct CDR3 sequences, 28% seen once; the top ten hold 45% to 65%. Sample: CD8+ T cells from cultured PBMCs, taken from culture after CMV antigen stimulation. This TCR was sampled from a human donor in good health (CMV status not recorded). Some clones in this sample may be carry-over from other donors' samples.

The CDR3 DNA reads TGTGCCAGCAGTTATCGGGACAGGGGTCTTTACAATGAGCAGTTCTTC. It translates to CASSYRDRGLYNEQFF. The V call is TRBV6-2 or TRBV6-3, the J call TRBJ2-1; 10 nucleotides agree with TRBD1. CDR1 and CDR2 from the germline V gene are MNHEY and SVGEGT. V trimming: 3 bases; J trimming: 4 bases; junction bases outside the gene matches: 6. This CDR3 is 16 amino acids long.